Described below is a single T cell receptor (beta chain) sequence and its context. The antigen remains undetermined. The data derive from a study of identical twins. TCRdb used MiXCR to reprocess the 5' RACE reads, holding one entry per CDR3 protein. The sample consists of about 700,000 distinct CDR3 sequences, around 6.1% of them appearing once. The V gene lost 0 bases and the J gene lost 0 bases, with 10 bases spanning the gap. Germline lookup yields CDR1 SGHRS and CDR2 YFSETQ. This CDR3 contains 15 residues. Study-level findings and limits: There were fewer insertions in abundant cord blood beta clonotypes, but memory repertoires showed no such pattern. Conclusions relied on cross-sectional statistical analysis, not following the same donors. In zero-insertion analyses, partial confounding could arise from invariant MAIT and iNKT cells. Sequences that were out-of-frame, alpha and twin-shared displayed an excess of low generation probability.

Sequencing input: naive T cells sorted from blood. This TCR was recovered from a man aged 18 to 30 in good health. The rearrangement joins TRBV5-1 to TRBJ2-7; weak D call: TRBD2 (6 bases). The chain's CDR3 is CASSLEEGDSYEQYF. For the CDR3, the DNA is TGCGCCAGCAGCTTGGAGGAGGGCGACTCCTACGAGCAGTACTTC.